One and the same sample provided the 22 T cell receptor beta chains below, sequenced in a study of T cells in Graves' hyperthyroidism and ophthalmopathy (dated by TCRdb to between 2018 and 2020). The library came from multiplex PCR. The reads were generated on an Illumina HiSeq 2000. The TCR beta CDR3 regions were amplified from the RNA transcripts. A first-round RT-PCR of the TCR CDR3 used the HTBI primer set with the Qiagen OneStep RT-PCR kit. TCRdb itself trimmed the public reads at Q25 with fastp, ran MiXCR and retained productive beta chains. Each record represents a unique CDR3 protein, reported with the most common genes and DNA among its rows. For this sample there are around 720,000 distinct CDR3 sequences; under 45% appear just once. The biggest ten clones account for around 30% of the sample. The sequencing input was blood. The receptors stem from a woman aged 40 to 49 with Graves' hyperthyroidism.

The rearrangement joins TRBV28 to TRBJ2-5, with 11 bases fitting TRBD2. Unmatched junction bases numbered 4, after V lost 3 bases and J lost 1 base. Germline CDR1 reads MDHEN; CDR2 reads SYDVKM. The CDR3 sequence is 16 residues long. The CDR3 region is CASSFRLAGPQETQYF. The CDR3 coding sequence is TGTGCCAGCAGTTTTCGACTAGCGGGGCCCCAAGAGACCCAGTACTTC. Looking up the rest from reference TRBV28 and TRBJ2-5 gives the full variable domain: DVKVTQSSRYLVKRTGEKVFLECVQDMDHENMFWYRQDPGLGLRLIYFSYDVKMKEKGDIPEGYSVSREKKERFSLILESASTNQTSMYLCASSFRLAGPQETQYFGPGTRLLVL.

This chain links TRBV7-2 with TRBJ1-5, with a possible D match to TRBD1 (5 bases). V shed 4 bases and J shed 10 bases, with 17 bases lying between them. Germline V gives CDR1 SGHTA, CDR2 FQGNSA. CDR3 size: 14 residues. This CDR3 is CASSSGRGRGPQHF. The CDR3 DNA sequence: TGTGCCAGCAGCTCCGGACGGGGAAGGGGCCCCCAGCATTTT.

Remarks on this clonotype: One end of the junction does not line up with germline, which may come from a read error. The chain combines TRBV2 with TRBJ1-6, with D unclear. The CDR3 runs to 15 residues. Germline values: CDR1 SNHLY, CDR2 FYNNEI. CDR3 nucleotide sequence: TGTGCCAGCAGCGAAGGCGGGGCCTATAATTCACCCCTCCACTTT. Translating gives CASSEGGAYNSPLHF.

This clonotype was recorded once. Given a much more abundant clone one base away, this may be a read error. The genes are TRBV2 and TRBJ1-2; TRBD1 aligns across 7 bases. Germline loops: CDR1 SNHLY, CDR2 FYNNEI. This CDR3 region has 15 residues. J gave up 7 bases and V 6 bases, and 14 bases lay outside the gene matches. CDR3 protein: CASSFGIGGQVGYTF. The CDR3 nucleotides read TGTGCCAGCAGCTTTGGGATAGGGGGCCAAGTTGGCTACACCTTC.

This clonotype was seen only a few times. The rearrangement links TRBV6-1 to TRBJ2-7; D not certain. Trimming removed 2 bases at V and 3 bases at J, with 8 bases between. The CDR3 runs to 13 residues. Germline V lookup: CDR1 MNHNS, CDR2 SASEGT. The CDR3 sequence is CASSEILSYEQYF. The CDR3 DNA is TGTGCCAGCAGTGAAATACTCAGCTACGAGCAGTACTTC.

This sequence joins TRBV7-9 and TRBJ2-5; either TRBD1 or TRBD2 may fit D (5 bases each). Germline lookup yields CDR1 SEHNR and CDR2 FQNEAQ (reference sequence). V dropped 2 bases and J dropped 3 bases, with 13 bases sitting between them. The CDR3 totals 15 residues. CDR3 sequence reads: CASSLNTGPKETQYF. The CDR3 DNA reads as TGTGCCAGCAGCTTAAATACGGGACCCAAAGAGACCCAGTACTTC. The full variable domain, with the rest looked up from reference TRBV7-9 and TRBJ2-5, is DTGVSQNPRHKITKRGQNVTFRCDPISEHNRLYWYRQTLGQGPEFLTYFQNEAQLEKSRLLSDRFSAERPKGSFSTLEIQRTEQGDSAMYLCASSLNTGPKETQYFGPGTRLLVL.

This clonotype was counted once. The chain employs TRBV9 and TRBJ1-3, with D possibly being TRBD1 (5 bases). Germline V gene lookup returns CDR1 SGDLS and CDR2 YYNGEE. This CDR3 contains 15 residues. Trimming took 5 bases from V and 4 from J, leaving 16 bases between them. CDR3 amino acids: CASSESGAAGNTIYF. CDR3 nucleotide sequence: TGTGCCAGCAGTGAGTCCGGGGCGGCAGGAAACACCATATATTTT.

This clonotype occurred many times. The chain uses TRBV24-1 and TRBJ1-1; the D gene is possibly TRBD1 (5 bases). The CDR3 contains 13 residues. The germline gives CDR1 KGHDR, CDR2 SFDVKD. Trimming removed 3 bases at V and 5 bases at J, with 9 bases between. CDR3 sequence: CATSDVQGTEAFF. The CDR3 coding sequence is TGTGCCACCAGTGATGTTCAGGGTACTGAAGCTTTCTTT.

The genes are TRBV20-1 and TRBJ2-5; TRBD2 aligns across 8 bases. Losses at the gene ends were 3 bases for V and 3 bases for J; bases not matched to a gene: 3. The CDR3 runs to 13 residues. Germline-derived CDR1 and CDR2 are DFQATT and SNEGSKA (reference sequence). The chain's CDR3 is CSASVAGKETQYF. CDR3 DNA: TGCAGTGCTAGTGTAGCGGGGAAAGAGACCCAGTACTTC.

The rearrangement links TRBV12-3 or TRBV12-4 to TRBJ1-1; D not resolved. Trimming left V 8 bases short and J 0 bases short, with 10 bases between. This CDR3 is built from 13 residues. DNA for the CDR3: TGTGCCAGCTCTACGGACGTGAACACTGAAGCTTTCTTT. This gives the protein CASSTDVNTEAFF.

Comment on this clonotype: A read error may account for a junction end that differs from germline. The CDR3 here is CSRQMNTGAFF. Written as DNA, the CDR3 is TGCAGCCGGCAGATGAACACTGGAGCTTTCTTT. V and J are TRBV29-1 and TRBJ1-1; D gene unclear. In germline, CDR1 is SQVTM, CDR2 ANQGSEA. CDR3 length equals 11 residues. Using reference TRBV29-1 and TRBJ1-1 for the parts outside the CDR3, the full variable domain is SAVISQKPSRDICQRGTSLTIQCQVDSQVTMMFWYRQQPGQSLTLIATANQGSEATYESGFVIDKFPISRPNLTFSTLTVSNMSPEDSSIYLCSRQMNTGAFFGQGTRLTVV.

V gene TRBV12-3 or TRBV12-4 combines with J gene TRBJ1-5; 8 bases match TRBD1. The CDR3 extends over 14 amino acids. With 2 bases clipped from V and 14 bases from J, the junction kept 11 bases outside the gene matches. The CDR3 region is CASSLSGTGAYEHF. The CDR3 coding sequence is TGTGCCAGCAGTTTAAGCGGGACAGGCGCCTACGAGCATTTT.

This clonotype was seen a few times. This chain connects TRBV9 to TRBJ2-2, with a weak D call TRBD2 (7 bases). Trimming stripped 8 bases from V and 3 bases from J, with 14 bases between. The germline CDR1 and CDR2 sequences are SGDLS and YYNGEE. CDR3 length equals 14 residues. The CDR3 here is CASKREGDTGELFF. The CDR3 DNA reads TGTGCCAGTAAAAGGGAGGGGGACACCGGGGAGCTGTTTTTT. Variable domain in full (rest from reference TRBV9 and TRBJ2-2): DSGVTQTPKHLITATGQRVTLRCSPRSGDLSVYWYQQSLDQGLQFLIQYYNGEERAKGNILERFSAQQFPDLHSELNLSSLELGDSALYFCASKREGDTGELFFGEGSRLTVL.

This clonotype was observed many times. This chain connects TRBV7-6 to TRBJ2-7; D is tentatively TRBD1 or TRBD2 (5 bases each). V dropped 1 base and J dropped 3 bases, with 13 bases sitting between them. The CDR3 contains 15 residues. The germline CDR1 and CDR2 sequences are SGHVS and FNYEAQ. CDR3 loop: CASSLDVGTFYEQYF. The CDR3, as DNA: TGTGCCAGCAGCTTAGACGTGGGGACCTTCTACGAGCAGTACTTC.

The V and J genes are TRBV24-1 and TRBJ2-2, with unresolved D. The germline V gene has CDR1 KGHDR and CDR2 SFDVKD. The CDR3 is 13 residues long. Trimming removed 9 bases at V and 1 base at J, with 8 bases between. The CDR3 spells CATAYENTGELFF. CDR3 coding DNA: TGTGCCACCGCTTACGAGAACACCGGGGAGCTGTTTTTT.

This clonotype was observed once. This clone may be a read error of a much larger clone one base away. The CDR3 does not close with the conserved phenylalanine or tryptophan, likely indicating a read error. The gene calls are TRBV20-1 and TRBJ2-7; TRBD1 aligns across 8 bases. The CDR3 runs 13 residues. V dropped 1 base and J dropped 6; count of bases not matched to a gene: 5. Germline V gene data show CDR1 as DFQATT and CDR2 as SNEGSKA (reference sequence). The CDR3 DNA sequence: TGCAGTGCTAGAGGAGGACAGGGAAGCGAGCAGTACCTC. Translation: CSARGGQGSEQYL.

This clonotype was observed a few times. J is TRBJ1-1 and V is TRBV4-3; D gene ambiguous. Trimming cost V 1 base and J 13 bases, with 16 bases left between them. The CDR3 covers 13 residues. Germline V gives CDR1 LGHNA, CDR2 YSLEER. CDR3 sequence (DNA): TGCGCCAGCAGCCAAGGTGATACATTTCGGGTTTTCTTT. It yields the protein CASSQGDTFRVFF.

J is TRBJ1-1 and V is TRBV12-3 or TRBV12-4, with D perhaps matching TRBD1 (6 bases). The CDR3 totals 13 residues. V was shortened by 2 bases and J by 7 bases, with 11 bases between the two germline ends. CDR3 region: CASSLTGRNEAFF. DNA for the CDR3: TGTGCCAGCAGTTTAACAGGGCGCAATGAAGCTTTCTTT.

Many counts were recorded for this clonotype. J is TRBJ1-5 and V is TRBV9; D not resolved. The CDR3 is 15 amino acids. Deletions cut 3 bases from V and 0 bases from J, with 10 bases between. Germline V CDR1 and CDR2: SGDLS, YYNGEE. The CDR3 region is CASSADGNSNQPQHF. DNA of the CDR3: TGTGCCAGCAGCGCGGATGGGAATAGCAATCAGCCCCAGCATTTT.

The V and J genes are TRBV7-8 and TRBJ1-6; the match to TRBD1 covers 12 bases. V shed 5 bases and J 13 bases; nucleotides not matched to a gene: 9. Germline values: CDR1 SGHVS, CDR2 FQNEAQ. This CDR3 is built from 15 residues. The CDR3 DNA reads as TGTGCCAGCAGCCATGGGACAGGGGGCAATCAGCCCCTCCACTTT. This gives the protein CASSHGTGGNQPLHF.

This clonotype was seen many times. DNA of the CDR3: TGTGCCACAGGACAGAATCTCCAAGAGACCCAGTACTTC. Residues: CATGQNLQETQYF. The rearrangement links TRBV10-3 to TRBJ2-5, with D perhaps matching TRBD1 (6 bases). Germline V lookup: CDR1 ENHRY, CDR2 SYGVKD. V shed 10 bases and J shed 1 base, with 13 bases lying between them. The CDR3 has 13 amino acids.

The table lists this clonotype with a few counts. The chain links TRBV3-1 to TRBJ1-2; 9 nucleotides match TRBD1. Unmatched junction bases numbered 3, after V lost 0 bases and J lost 7 bases. Germline values: CDR1 LGHDT, CDR2 YNNKEL (reference sequence). This CDR3 region has 14 residues. CDR3 sequence: CASSQEDRGSGYTF. The DNA of the CDR3 is TGTGCCAGCAGCCAAGAGGACAGGGGTTCTGGCTACACCTTC.